This TCR beta chain was identified in a study of T cell changes during pregnancy in multiple sclerosis. Assay used: immunoSEQ multiplex PCR; TCRdb lists only in-frame clones, some missing. Here the sample spans 35,000 or so clones, over 85% being singletons. Germline CDR1 GTSNPN, CDR2 SVGIG (reference sequence). The CDR3 is made up of 14 amino acids. With 3 bases removed from V and 7 bases from J, the gap between germline ends came to 18 bases. This clone was seen a handful of times. This sequence was found in a female donor in good health, enrolled as a control in a pregnancy study. V usage is TRBV30 and J usage is TRBJ1-1, with D possibly TRBD1 on 5 matching bases. The starting material was CD4+ T cells from peripheral blood mononuclear cells, obtained after pregnancy. The CDR3 DNA reads as TGTGCCTGGAGCCGACCCCCTCGACAGCTTGAAGCTTTCTTT. Residues: CAWSRPPRQLEAFF.